The 23 T cell receptor beta chains listed next were all sequenced from one sample in a study of OX40 agonist ivuxolimab in advanced cancers. Produced via immunoSEQ multiplex PCR; TCRdb's table is partial and in-frame only. The sample consists of about 54,000 clones, about four fifths of them appearing once. The material was CD4+ or CD8+ T cells sorted from blood, obtained in a trial of the OX40 agonist ivuxolimab. The receptors derive from an adult with an advanced solid tumor such as melanoma, head and neck, liver or kidney cancer.

V gene TRBV11-2 combines with J gene TRBJ1-2, with D possibly being TRBD1 (5 bases). Germline CDR1 is SGHAT and CDR2 is FQNNGV. This CDR3 has 14 amino acids. V dropped 1 base and J dropped 4 bases, with 10 bases sitting between them. The DNA for the CDR3 is TGTGCCAGCAGCTTAGCTGCGGGACCCTATGGCTACACCTTC. It yields the protein CASSLAAGPYGYTF. The variable domain in full, completed from reference TRBV11-2 and TRBJ1-2, reads EAGVAQSPRYKIIEKRQSVAFWCNPISGHATLYWYQQILGQGPKLLIQFQNNGVVDDSQLPKDRFSAERLKGVDSTLKIQPAKLEDSAVYLCASSLAAGPYGYTFGSGTRLTVV.

Of note for this clone: The germline gene is not matched at one end of the junction; a read error may be the cause. The chain joins TRBV7-6 to TRBJ1-1; D remains ambiguous. The CDR3 sequence is 13 residues long. Per germline, CDR1 SGHVS and CDR2 FNYEAQ. The chain's CDR3 is CASSSDLNIEAFF. CDR3 coding DNA: TGTGCCAGCAGCTCCGATTTAAACATTGAAGCTTTCTTT.

This chain connects TRBV5-1 to TRBJ2-1; D might be TRBD2 (6 bases). This CDR3 contains 14 residues. With 1 base removed from V and 6 bases from J, the gap between germline ends came to 11 bases. Germline lookup yields CDR1 SGHRS and CDR2 YFSETQ. The chain's CDR3 is CASSLIGGANEQFF. The CDR3, as DNA: TGCGCCAGCAGCTTGATCGGCGGGGCCAATGAGCAGTTCTTC. Based on the CDR3 plus reference TRBV5-1 and TRBJ2-1, the full variable domain is KAGVTQTPRYLIKTRGQQVTLSCSPISGHRSVSWYQQTPGQGLQFLFEYFSETQRNKGNFPGRFSGRQFSNSRSEMNVSTLELGDSALYLCASSLIGGANEQFFGPGTRLTVL.

The chain carries TRBV2 and TRBJ1-1; D is possibly TRBD1 (5 bases). V was cut by 7 bases and J by 4 bases, with 19 bases left in between. CDR3 length equals 15 residues. Germline values: CDR1 SNHLY, CDR2 FYNNEI. This CDR3 reads CASKKGLPGGTEAFF. The CDR3 DNA follows: TGTGCCAGCAAAAAGGGTCTCCCTGGGGGCACTGAAGCTTTCTTT.

There are a few counts of this clone. The V call is TRBV19, the J call TRBJ2-1, with D possibly TRBD2 on 5 matching bases. Germline loops: CDR1 LNHDA, CDR2 SQIVND (reference sequence). V shed 4 bases and J shed 5 bases, with 9 bases lying between them. CDR3 size: 13 residues. The CDR3 DNA is TGTGCCAGTAGTACCGGACTTAACAATGAGCAGTTCTTC. It specifies CASSTGLNNEQFF.

The CDR3 loop reads CASSHRDGYSGELFF. CDR3 nucleotide sequence: TGTGCCAGTAGCCACAGGGATGGGTATTCTGGGGAGCTGTTTTTT. The chain employs TRBV19 and TRBJ2-2; TRBD1 is a possible D gene (6 bases). The CDR3 is 15 residues long. The V end was cut by 6 bases, the J end by 8 bases, with 19 bases between. Germline assignment: CDR1 LNHDA and CDR2 SQIVND (reference sequence).

The chain employs TRBV27 and TRBJ1-2; unclear D gene. V gave up 5 bases and J gave up 1 base, with 20 bases separating them. CDR3 size: 17 residues. CDR1 is MNHEY, CDR2 SMNVEV, per germline (reference sequence). The CDR3 nucleotides are TGTGCCAGCAGTCCGTTCGTGACGCTTAGCTTTAACTATGGCTACACCTTC. It specifies CASSPFVTLSFNYGYTF.

The genes are TRBV5-1 and TRBJ2-1; D possibly corresponds to TRBD2 (6 bases). Germline lookup yields CDR1 SGHRS and CDR2 YFSETQ. The CDR3 covers 14 residues. The ends were cut back, 0 bases at V and 5 bases at J, with 9 bases in the middle. The CDR3 is CASSLAGGDNEQFF. The CDR3 DNA sequence: TGCGCCAGCAGCTTGGCCGGAGGGGACAATGAGCAGTTCTTC.

V gene TRBV29-1 combines with J gene TRBJ2-3, with a tentative D call TRBD1 (5 bases). CDR1 SQVTM and CDR2 ANQGSEA come from the germline V gene. CDR3 length: 14 residues. V was pared by 7 bases and J by 4 bases, with 18 bases between. The CDR3 protein is CSALDKRLADTQYF. For the CDR3, the DNA is TGCAGCGCTTTGGACAAACGTCTGGCAGATACGCAGTATTTT.

Only one count was recorded for this clone. V usage is TRBV2 and J usage is TRBJ1-5, with D perhaps matching TRBD1 (6 bases). The CDR3 covers 15 residues. V shed 6 bases and J shed 2 bases, with 14 bases lying between them. The germline gives CDR1 SNHLY, CDR2 FYNNEI. The CDR3 is CASRPRRQGNQPQHF. In nucleotides, the CDR3 is TGTGCCAGCAGGCCACGAAGACAGGGCAATCAGCCCCAGCATTTT.

V gene TRBV5-6 combines with J gene TRBJ1-2; tentatively, D is TRBD1 (6 bases). The germline gives CDR1 SGHDT, CDR2 YYEEEE. CDR3 size: 17 residues. Deletions cut 0 bases from V and 0 bases from J, with 15 bases between. This CDR3 is CASSLGGTLPSNYGYTF. CDR3 nucleotides: TGTGCCAGCAGCTTGGGTGGGACACTTCCTTCTAACTATGGCTACACCTTC.

The V and J genes are TRBV7-2 and TRBJ2-5, with 10 bases that match TRBD2. Trimming cost V 6 bases and J 5 bases; bases outside gene matches: 6. CDR1 is SGHTA and CDR2 is FQGNSA in the germline V gene. The CDR3 contains 14 residues. The CDR3 DNA reads TGTGCCAGCAGAATCGCTAGCGGGAGTGAGACCCAGTACTTC. Translating it yields CASRIASGSETQYF.

The rearrangement uses TRBV28 and TRBJ1-2; 8 positions agree with TRBD1. This CDR3 contains 15 residues. The germline gives CDR1 MDHEN, CDR2 SYDVKM. After removal of 2 bases from V and 2 bases from J, the junction contained 4 bases not matched to a gene. The DNA for the CDR3 is TGTGCCAGCAGTTTAGAGGACAGGGTAAACTATGGCTACACCTTC. This sequence encodes CASSLEDRVNYGYTF.

The chain has TRBV2 and TRBJ1-1, with no clear D. V lost 2 bases to trimming and J lost 0 bases, with 4 bases between them. Per the germline V gene, CDR1 is SNHLY and CDR2 is FYNNEI. CDR3 size: 13 residues. CDR3 amino acids: CASSESVNTEAFF. The CDR3 coding sequence is TGTGCCAGCAGTGAATCAGTGAACACTGAAGCTTTCTTT.

The gene calls are TRBV28 and TRBJ1-3; TRBD1 matches 8 bases. The CDR3 has 17 residues. Germline CDR1 MDHEN, CDR2 SYDVKM. V gave up 11 bases and J gave up 4 bases; unmatched junction bases: 19. The CDR3 sequence is CAGLEGLDRASGNTIYF. The CDR3 nucleotides are TGTGCCGGCTTAGAGGGGTTGGACAGGGCCTCAGGAAACACCATATATTTT.

This sequence joins TRBV19 and TRBJ2-3, with 7 nucleotides matching TRBD1. CDR1 is LNHDA and CDR2 is SQIVND in the germline V gene (reference sequence). The ends lost 2 bases at V and 2 bases at J; junction bases unmatched: 10. The CDR3 has 17 amino acids. The CDR3 DNA is TGTGCCAGTAGTATACACCCGGGACAGTCTTTCACAGATACGCAGTATTTT. Encoded protein: CASSIHPGQSFTDTQYF. Looking up the rest from reference TRBV19 and TRBJ2-3 gives the full variable domain: DGGITQSPKYLFRKEGQNVTLSCEQNLNHDAMYWYRQDPGQGLRLIYYSQIVNDFQKGDIAEGYSVSREKKESFPLTVTSAQKNPTAFYLCASSIHPGQSFTDTQYFGPGTRLTVL.

This sequence joins TRBV9 and TRBJ2-3; 9 bases agree with TRBD2. Germline V gene sequence: CDR1 SGDLS, CDR2 YYNGEE. CDR3 length: 15 residues. V dropped 4 bases and J dropped 3; count of bases not matched to a gene: 6. The CDR3 reads CASSPGTSRTDTQYF. CDR3 coding DNA: TGTGCCAGCAGCCCAGGGACTAGCAGGACAGATACGCAGTATTTT.

This chain links TRBV5-5 with TRBJ1-4; 8 bases agree with TRBD1. The length of the CDR3 is 15 residues. Germline V gene sequence: CDR1 SGHKS, CDR2 YYEKEE (reference sequence). V dropped 5 bases and J dropped 8; count of bases not matched to a gene: 11. The CDR3 DNA is TGTGCCAGCAGTTATCTCGGACAGGGAGGAGAAAAACTGTTTTTT. It yields the protein CASSYLGQGGEKLFF.

This chain uses TRBV19 with TRBJ2-7; D possibly corresponds to TRBD2 (5 bases). Trimming took off 3 bases at V and 5 bases at J, with 11 bases between the two ends. CDR3 length: 13 residues. From germline, CDR1 is LNHDA and CDR2 SQIVND (reference sequence). The CDR3 loop reads CASSIPGVDEQYF. For the CDR3, the DNA is TGTGCCAGTAGTATCCCCGGGGTAGACGAGCAGTACTTC.

The chain carries TRBV30 and TRBJ2-3; possible D gene TRBD2, 5 bases. The CDR3 contains 15 residues. From germline, CDR1 is GTSNPN and CDR2 SVGIG (reference sequence). The ends were cut back, 0 bases at V and 2 bases at J, with 12 bases in the middle. The CDR3 loop reads CAWSVFGGPTDTQYF. CDR3 bases: TGTGCCTGGAGTGTTTTTGGAGGACCCACAGATACGCAGTATTTT.

V gene TRBV6-5 combines with J gene TRBJ2-3, with TRBD2 as a possible D gene (6 bases). The V end was cut by 4 bases, the J end by 2 bases, with 13 bases between. This CDR3 is 15 amino acids long. CDR1 MNHEY and CDR2 SVGAGI come from the germline V gene. DNA of the CDR3: TGTGCCAGCAGTTTGGACTACCCCCCCACAGATACGCAGTATTTT. As protein: CASSLDYPPTDTQYF.

The chain links TRBV7-7 to TRBJ2-3; D gene ambiguous. The CDR3 spans 16 residues. Trimming pared 4 bases from V and 0 bases from J, leaving 14 bases between. Looked up from germline, CDR1 is SSHAT and CDR2 is FNYEAQ (reference sequence). The CDR3 bases are TGTGCCAGCAGCTCAACTACTGGGGAAAGCACAGATACGCAGTATTTT. Its translation: CASSSTTGESTDTQYF.

The chain couples TRBV18 to TRBJ2-5; perhaps TRBD1 as D (5 bases). With 4 bases removed from V and 5 bases from J, the gap between germline ends came to 11 bases. Germline V gives CDR1 KGHSH, CDR2 LQKENI. There are 13 residues in the CDR3. Here the CDR3 DNA reads TGTGCCAGCTCACTTACGAACAGGGAGACCCAGTACTTC. This gives the protein CASSLTNRETQYF.